This TCR beta chain is from a study of T cells in localized non-small cell lung cancer. The uninvolved lung lay at least 2 cm from the tumor margin and lacked atypia. This table comes from immunoSEQ multiplex PCR, and its TCRdb copy is limited to in-frame clones, with some not included. The table has fewer than 2,000 clones, 24% seen once; the top ten hold 13%. Looked up from germline, CDR1 is MDHEN and CDR2 is SYDVKM. Trimming left V 2 bases short and J 4 bases short, with 8 bases between. This CDR3 comprises 13 residues. This clone was seen more than once but under ten times. This chain links TRBV28 with TRBJ1-2; D call uncertain. The source is a woman aged 40-69 years with stage II squamous cell lung carcinoma. The source was normal lung tissue next to the tumor, collected before any cancer treatment. CDR3 loop: CASSLGRFYGYTF. CDR3 bases: TGTGCCAGCAGTTTAGGCAGATTCTATGGCTACACCTTC.